This T cell receptor (beta chain) was profiled in a study of immune evolution from preneoplasia to lung adenocarcinoma. The protocol was immunoSEQ multiplex PCR, while the TCRdb copy is restricted to in-frame clones and leaves out a portion. The sample records 10,000 or so clones, around 75% being singletons. CDR1 and CDR2 from the germline V gene are GTSNPN and SVGIG (reference sequence). The trim removed 2 bases at V and 2 bases at J, leaving 2 bases unmatched. This CDR3 comprises 15 residues. The TCR was taken from a donor older than 65 with lung adenocarcinoma. What was sequenced was FFPE minimally invasive lung adenocarcinoma tissue. The V gene is TRBV30, the J gene TRBJ2-5; 13 bases are shared with TRBD2. CDR3 amino acids: CAWSRLAGGQETQYF. Written as DNA, the CDR3 is TGTGCCTGGAGTAGACTAGCGGGAGGACAAGAGACCCAGTACTTC.